This TCR beta chain is from a study of T cells in Graves' hyperthyroidism and ophthalmopathy. Study-wide findings and caveats: Stable hyperthyroidism and ophthalmopathy were separated using 13 V-J signatures.

TCR beta CDR3 region amplification was performed from RNA transcripts. HTBI primers were used for first-round RT-PCR of the TCR CDR3. TCRdb processed the multiplex PCR reads anew with MiXCR; each CDR3 protein has one entry. Among about 560,000 distinct CDR3 sequences listed, over 15% were seen once. A remark on this clonotype: Its antigen is not known.

In germline, CDR1 is LGHNA, CDR2 YSLEER. Germline trimming cut 4 bases from V and 8 bases from J; bases unmatched to any gene: 14. The CDR3 contains 16 residues. The study defined stable Graves' hyperthyroidism as no ophthalmopathy progression within 18 months. The material sequenced was blood. The rearrangement uses TRBV4-3 and TRBJ1-1; the match to TRBD1 covers 9 bases. The TCR was taken from a woman younger than 30 with Graves' hyperthyroidism. CDR3 sequence (DNA): TGCGCCAGCAGCCTGGGCCCGGGACAGGGTCCTTCCGAAGCTTTCTTT. Translating gives CASSLGPGQGPSEAFF.